Here is one T cell receptor beta chain with its context. Its antigen is still unknown. V was clipped by 1 base and J by 3 bases, with 12 bases between them. Germline V lookup: CDR1 MGHRA, CDR2 YSYEKL. CDR3 length equals 15 residues. PCR amplification relied on 60 Vbeta primers (plus 13 Jbeta primers). Sequencing was performed with immunoSEQ multiplex PCR; in TCRdb, only in-frame clones are kept and a portion is missing. The data contain about 160,000 clones, roughly 80% of them singletons. The entry originates in a study of cytomegalovirus exposure and HLA in healthy donors. The study, taken as a whole, reports: Reports showed the classifier diagnosing cytomegalovirus status with high specificity and sensitivity. In vitro, three CMV-associated chains proved specific for CMV antigens. A later analysis reported that several of the most significant clusters appeared to be linked to common viral pathogens, among them Epstein-Barr virus.

Sequenced material: PBMCs. This sequence joins TRBV4-1 and TRBJ2-5, with TRBD2 as a possible D gene (6 bases). The receptor was isolated from a male donor in good health and CMV-seropositive. CDR3 sequence: CASSQGLSGKETQYF. The CDR3 DNA sequence: TGCGCCAGCAGCCAAGGTCTTAGCGGAAAAGAGACCCAGTACTTC.